This T cell receptor (beta chain) was recovered during a study of blood T cell repertoires in COVID-19. Study background: Cohort 3 recovered donors had two negative PCRs, clearance, or symptom resolution. Samples of COVID-19 (acute and convalescent) were obtained from the United States, Italy and Spain. From T cells, B-cell-depleted T cells, or PBMCs came the material, which was cDNA or gDNA.

In germline, CDR1 is SGHRS, CDR2 YFSETQ. CDR3 size: 15 residues. The ends lost 5 bases at V and 4 bases at J; junction bases unmatched: 6. In the source study's methods: Nucleated cell number was recorded as an estimate derived from reference gene primer amplification. Assay used: immunoSEQ multiplex PCR; TCRdb lists only in-frame clones, some missing. The V and J calls and clone size are taken from that table; D and trimming were inferred from the DNA. Of hundreds of thousands of clones in the sample, about nine tenths were seen once. This sequence originates from a woman aged 45-65 years in a cohort exposed to, infected with or recovered from COVID-19 (not recorded which). This chain links TRBV5-1 with TRBJ1-1; 12 positions match TRBD1. Specimen: PBMCs or T cells enriched from blood (not recorded which). CDR3 protein: CASRRGTGGITEAFF. CDR3 coding DNA: TGCGCCAGCAGACGCGGGACAGGGGGCATCACTGAAGCTTTCTTT.